The T cell receptor (beta chain) described here comes from a study of shared clonotypes between healthy human individuals. The data were produced by immunoSEQ multiplex PCR, yet TCRdb's version contains in-frame clones alone and is incomplete. The data hold more than 550,000 clones, with about 91% observed a single time. CDR3 length: 12 amino acids. Germline V gene lookup returns CDR1 SGHDT and CDR2 YYEEEE. The ends were cut back, 4 bases at V and 4 bases at J, with 9 bases in the middle. CD8 cells regarded as naive lacked CD45RO, were positively chosen for CCR7, and omitted terminally differentiated effector memory CD45RA+ cells.

The chain employs TRBV5-6 and TRBJ2-7, with D possibly TRBD2 on 6 matching bases. Sequenced material: naive CD8+ T cells sorted from blood. This clonotype originated in a young man in good health. CDR3: CASSGGLYEQYF. CDR3 coding DNA: TGTGCCAGCAGCGGGGGACTTTACGAGCAGTACTTC. The variable domain in full, with the rest retrieved from reference TRBV5-6 and TRBJ2-7, is DAGVTQSPTHLIKTRGQQVTLRCSPKSGHDTVSWYQQALGQGPQFIFQYYEEEERQRGNFPDRFSGHQFPNYSSELNVNALLLGDSALYLCASSGGLYEQYFGPGTRLTVT.